The present T cell receptor beta chain was sequenced within a study of blood T cell repertoires in COVID-19. Living in 24 US areas, the participants were between roughly 18 and 89 years of age. Donors in Cohort 3 who had recovered were those with two negative PCRs, healthcare professional clearance, or resolution of their symptoms. This clone was detected many times. In the authors' workflow: Estimated nucleated cell counts came from reference gene primer amplification. Sequenced by immunoSEQ multiplex PCR; TCRdb stores in-frame clones only, minus some. That table furnishes V, J and clone size, whereas the DNA furnished D and trimming. The sample includes 150,000 to 200,000 clones, around 83% seen only once; the top ten take approximately 16%. This CDR3 is 14 amino acids long. With 4 bases removed from V and 11 bases from J, the gap between germline ends came to 18 bases. Germline values: CDR1 SGHAT, CDR2 FQNNGV.

The sequencing sample was made of PBMCs or T cells enriched from blood (not recorded which). The receptor was derived from a man aged 45-65 years who had recovered from COVID-19. The V call is TRBV11-2, the J call TRBJ2-1; D uncertain. CDR3 coding DNA: TGTGCCAGCAGCTCGCAATCGGGTCTTTTTAAGCAGTTCTTC. Encoded protein: CASSSQSGLFKQFF.